This T cell receptor (beta chain) derives from a study of post-analysis software for immune sequencing data. General study findings and limits: Patients carried a few TRBV segments more frequently than controls did, and TRBV5-6, TRBV5-1 and TRBV20-1 were among them.

Trimming shortened V by 2 bases and J by 2 bases, and 10 bases separated the two germline ends. Germline CDR1 and CDR2: MGHRA and YSYEKL. The CDR3 loop spans 14 amino acids. TCR beta cDNA libraries included unique molecular identifiers. TCRdb recomputed calls from the PCR reads with MiXCR, one row per CDR3 protein. The data hold over 150,000 distinct CDR3 sequences, with over 25% observed a single time. This clonotype was picked up many times. The antigen remains undetermined. This chain connects TRBV4-1 to TRBJ2-7, with D tentatively TRBD1 (6 bases). The sequenced material came from blood. This sequence originates from a girl between 5 and 17 years old with multiple sclerosis. Written as DNA, the CDR3 is TGCGCCAGCAGCCAACCGGACAGTCCCTACGAGCAGTACTTC. Protein sequence: CASSQPDSPYEQYF.